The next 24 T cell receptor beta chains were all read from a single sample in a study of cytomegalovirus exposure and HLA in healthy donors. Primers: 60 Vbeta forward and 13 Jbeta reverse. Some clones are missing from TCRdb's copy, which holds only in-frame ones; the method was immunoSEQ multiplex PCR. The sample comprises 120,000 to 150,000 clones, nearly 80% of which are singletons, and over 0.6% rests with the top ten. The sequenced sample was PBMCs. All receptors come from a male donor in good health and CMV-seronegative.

The CDR3 nucleotides are TGTGCCCTTTCGTACAAGAACACTGAAGCTTTCTTT. Protein: CALSYKNTEAFF. V is TRBV30 and J is TRBJ1-1; D ambiguous. The germline V gene encodes CDR1 GTSNPN and CDR2 SVGIG (reference sequence). Trimming stripped 8 bases from V and 1 base from J, with 11 bases between. CDR3 size: 12 residues.

The CDR3 nucleotides are TGTGCCAGCAGCTGGGGGGGGGCCGCGAACACCGGGGAGCTGTTTTTT. As protein: CASSWGGAANTGELFF. The chain uses TRBV7-2 and TRBJ2-2; D is possibly TRBD2 (7 bases). CDR1 is SGHTA and CDR2 is FQGNSA in the germline V gene. The germline V and J ends were trimmed by 4 bases and 0 bases, with 12 bases remaining between them. The CDR3 is 16 residues long.

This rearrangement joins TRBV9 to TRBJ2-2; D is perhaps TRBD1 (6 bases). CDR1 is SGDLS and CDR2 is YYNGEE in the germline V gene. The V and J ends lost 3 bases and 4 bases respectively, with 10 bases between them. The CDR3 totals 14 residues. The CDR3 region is CASSGGGATGELFF. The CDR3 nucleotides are TGTGCCAGCAGCGGAGGGGGTGCCACCGGGGAGCTGTTTTTT.

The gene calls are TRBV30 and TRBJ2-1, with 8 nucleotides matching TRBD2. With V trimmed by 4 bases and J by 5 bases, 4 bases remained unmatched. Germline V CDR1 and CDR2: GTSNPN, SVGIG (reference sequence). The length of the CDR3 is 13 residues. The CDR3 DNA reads TGTGCCTGGATGAGCGGGGGAGACAATGAGCAGTTCTTC. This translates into CAWMSGGDNEQFF.

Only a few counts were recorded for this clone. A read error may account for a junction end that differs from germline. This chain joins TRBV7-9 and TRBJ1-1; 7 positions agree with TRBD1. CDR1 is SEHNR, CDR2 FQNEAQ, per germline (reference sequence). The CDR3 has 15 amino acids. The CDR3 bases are TGTTCCAGCAGCTCCGCAGGGGGATTGAACACTGAAGCTTTCTTT. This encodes CSSSSAGGLNTEAFF. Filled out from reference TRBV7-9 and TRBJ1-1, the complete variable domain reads DTGVSQNPRHKITKRGQNVTFRCDPISEHNRLYWYRQTLGQGPEFLTYFQNEAQLEKSRLLSDRFSAERPKGSFSTLEIQRTEQGDSAMYLCSSSSAGGLNTEAFFGQGTRLTVV.

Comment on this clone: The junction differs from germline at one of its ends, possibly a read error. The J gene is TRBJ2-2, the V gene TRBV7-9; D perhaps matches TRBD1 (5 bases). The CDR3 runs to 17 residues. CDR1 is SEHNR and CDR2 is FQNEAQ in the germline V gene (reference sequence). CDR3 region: CVSSFSRLDSHTGELFF. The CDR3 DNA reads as TGTGTCAGCAGCTTTAGTCGCCTCGACAGCCACACCGGGGAGCTGTTTTTT.

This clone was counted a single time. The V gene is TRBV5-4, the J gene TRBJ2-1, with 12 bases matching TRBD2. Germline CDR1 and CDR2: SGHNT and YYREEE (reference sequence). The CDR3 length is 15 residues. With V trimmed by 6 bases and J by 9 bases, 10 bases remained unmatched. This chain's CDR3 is CASTSGGALPTEQFF. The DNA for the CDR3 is TGTGCCAGCACTAGCGGGGGGGCCCTTCCAACTGAGCAGTTCTTC.

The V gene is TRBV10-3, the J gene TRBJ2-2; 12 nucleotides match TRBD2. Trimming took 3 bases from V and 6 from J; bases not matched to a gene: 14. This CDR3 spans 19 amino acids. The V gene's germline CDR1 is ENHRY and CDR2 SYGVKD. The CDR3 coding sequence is TGTGCCATCAGTGATCTGAGGACTAGCGGGATAAGGAGGGCCGGGGAGCTGTTTTTT. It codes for CAISDLRTSGIRRAGELFF.

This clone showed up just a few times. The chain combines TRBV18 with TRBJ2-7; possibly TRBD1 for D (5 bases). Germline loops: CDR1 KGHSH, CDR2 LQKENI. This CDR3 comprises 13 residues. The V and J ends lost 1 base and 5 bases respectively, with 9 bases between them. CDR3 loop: CASSPLGANEQYF. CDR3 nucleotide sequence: TGTGCCAGCTCACCACTAGGGGCCAACGAGCAGTACTTC.

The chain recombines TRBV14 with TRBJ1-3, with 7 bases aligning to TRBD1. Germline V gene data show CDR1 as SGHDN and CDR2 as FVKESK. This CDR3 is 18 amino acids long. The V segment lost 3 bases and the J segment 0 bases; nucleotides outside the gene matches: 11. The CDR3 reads CASSHRQGHLLSGNTIYF. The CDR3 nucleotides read TGTGCCAGCAGCCACCGACAGGGCCACCTACTCTCTGGAAACACCATATATTTT.

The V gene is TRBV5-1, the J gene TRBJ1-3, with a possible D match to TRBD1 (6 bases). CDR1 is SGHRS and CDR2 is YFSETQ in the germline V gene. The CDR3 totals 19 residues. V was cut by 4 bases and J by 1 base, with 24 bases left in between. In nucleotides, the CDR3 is TGCGCCAGCAGCCCCCGGGACAAAGCAGAGATGACTTCTGGAAACACCATATATTTT. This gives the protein CASSPRDKAEMTSGNTIYF. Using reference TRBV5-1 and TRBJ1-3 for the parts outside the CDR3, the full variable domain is KAGVTQTPRYLIKTRGQQVTLSCSPISGHRSVSWYQQTPGQGLQFLFEYFSETQRNKGNFPGRFSGRQFSNSRSEMNVSTLELGDSALYLCASSPRDKAEMTSGNTIYFGEGSWLTVV.

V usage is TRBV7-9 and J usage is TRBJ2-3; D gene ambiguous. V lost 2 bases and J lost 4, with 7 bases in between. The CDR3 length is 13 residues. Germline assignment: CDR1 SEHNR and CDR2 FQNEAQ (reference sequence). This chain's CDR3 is CASSLSHSDTQYF. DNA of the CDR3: TGTGCCAGCAGCTTATCACATTCAGATACGCAGTATTTT.

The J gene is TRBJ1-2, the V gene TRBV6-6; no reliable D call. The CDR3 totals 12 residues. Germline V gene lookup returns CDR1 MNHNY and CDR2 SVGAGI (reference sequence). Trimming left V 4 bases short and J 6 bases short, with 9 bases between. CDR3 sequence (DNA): TGTGCCAGCAGTTCCGAGAGGGATGGCTACACCTTC. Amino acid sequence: CASSSERDGYTF.

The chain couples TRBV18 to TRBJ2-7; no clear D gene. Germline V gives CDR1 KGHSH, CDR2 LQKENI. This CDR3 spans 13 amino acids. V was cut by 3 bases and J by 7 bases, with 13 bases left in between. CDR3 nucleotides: TGTGCCAGCTCACCGACTGACCTCGGAGAGCAGTACTTC. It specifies CASSPTDLGEQYF.

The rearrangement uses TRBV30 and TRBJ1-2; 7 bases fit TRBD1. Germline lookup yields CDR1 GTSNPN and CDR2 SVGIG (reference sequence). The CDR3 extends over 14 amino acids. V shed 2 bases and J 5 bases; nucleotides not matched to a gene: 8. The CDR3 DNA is TGTGCCTGGAGTAGTAAACAGGGGAATTATGGCTACACCTTC. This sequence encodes CAWSSKQGNYGYTF. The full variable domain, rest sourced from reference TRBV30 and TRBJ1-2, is SQTIHQWPATLVQPVGSPLSLECTVEGTSNPNLYWYRQAAGRGLQLLFYSVGIGQISSEVPQNLSASRPQDRQFILSSKKLLLSDSGFYLCAWSSKQGNYGYTFGSGTRLTVV.

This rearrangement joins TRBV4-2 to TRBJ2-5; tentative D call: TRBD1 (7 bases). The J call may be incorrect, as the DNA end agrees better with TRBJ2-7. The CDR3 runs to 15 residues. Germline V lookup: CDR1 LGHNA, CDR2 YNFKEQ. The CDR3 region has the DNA TGTGCCAGCAGCCAAGGCGGGACAGATTTCTACGAGCAGTACTTC. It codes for CASSQGGTDFYEQYF.

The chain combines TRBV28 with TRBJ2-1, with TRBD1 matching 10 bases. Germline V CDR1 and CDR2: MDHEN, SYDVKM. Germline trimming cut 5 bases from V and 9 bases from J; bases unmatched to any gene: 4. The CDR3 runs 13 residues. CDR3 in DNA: TGTGCCAGCAGTGCGACAGGGGGCGTTGAGCAGTTCTTC. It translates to CASSATGGVEQFF. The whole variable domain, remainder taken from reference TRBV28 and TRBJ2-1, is DVKVTQSSRYLVKRTGEKVFLECVQDMDHENMFWYRQDPGLGLRLIYFSYDVKMKEKGDIPEGYSVSREKKERFSLILESASTNQTSMYLCASSATGGVEQFFGPGTRLTVL.

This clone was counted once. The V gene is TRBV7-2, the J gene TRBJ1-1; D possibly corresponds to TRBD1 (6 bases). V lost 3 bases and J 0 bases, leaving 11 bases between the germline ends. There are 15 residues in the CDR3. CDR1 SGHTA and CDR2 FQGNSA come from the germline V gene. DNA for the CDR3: TGTGCCAGCAGCTTGACGGGACATATGAACACTGAAGCTTTCTTT. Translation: CASSLTGHMNTEAFF.

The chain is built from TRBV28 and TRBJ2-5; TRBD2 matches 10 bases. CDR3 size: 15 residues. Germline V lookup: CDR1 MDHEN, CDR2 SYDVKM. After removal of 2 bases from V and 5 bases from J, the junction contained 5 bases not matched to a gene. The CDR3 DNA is TGTGCCAGCAGTTTAGGCCTAGCGGGAGTCGAGACCCAGTACTTC. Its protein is CASSLGLAGVETQYF.

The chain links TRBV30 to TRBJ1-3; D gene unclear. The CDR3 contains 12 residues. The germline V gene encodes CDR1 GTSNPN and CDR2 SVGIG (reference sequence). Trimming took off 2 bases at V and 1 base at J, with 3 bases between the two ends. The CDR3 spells CAWSQSGNTIYF. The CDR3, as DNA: TGTGCCTGGAGTCAGTCTGGAAACACCATATATTTT.

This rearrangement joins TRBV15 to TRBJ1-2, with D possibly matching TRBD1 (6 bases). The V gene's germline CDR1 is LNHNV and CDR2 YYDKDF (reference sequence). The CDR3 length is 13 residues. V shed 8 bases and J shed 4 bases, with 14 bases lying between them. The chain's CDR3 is CATSGGAAYGYTF. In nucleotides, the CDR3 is TGTGCCACCTCGGGGGGGGCTGCCTATGGCTACACCTTC.

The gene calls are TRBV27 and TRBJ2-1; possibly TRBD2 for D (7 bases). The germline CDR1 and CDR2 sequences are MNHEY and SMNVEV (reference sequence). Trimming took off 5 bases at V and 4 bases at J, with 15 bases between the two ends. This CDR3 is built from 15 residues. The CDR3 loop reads CASSGEGGEYNEQFF. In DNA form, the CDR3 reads TGTGCCAGCAGTGGAGAAGGGGGGGAATACAATGAGCAGTTCTTC.

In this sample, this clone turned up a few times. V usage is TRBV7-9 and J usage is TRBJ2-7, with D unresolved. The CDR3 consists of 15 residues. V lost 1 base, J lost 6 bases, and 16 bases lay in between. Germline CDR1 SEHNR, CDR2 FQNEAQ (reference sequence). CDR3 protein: CASSLGATPFSEQYF. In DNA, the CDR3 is TGTGCCAGCAGCTTAGGCGCTACCCCTTTCTCCGAGCAGTACTTC.

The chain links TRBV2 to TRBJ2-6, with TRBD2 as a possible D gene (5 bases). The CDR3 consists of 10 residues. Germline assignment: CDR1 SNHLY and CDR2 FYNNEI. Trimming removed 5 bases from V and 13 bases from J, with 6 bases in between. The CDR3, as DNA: TGTGCCAGCAGTTCGGGGGTCCTGACTTTC. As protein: CASSSGVLTF.